The clone carrying this T cell receptor (beta chain) was picked up one time. Researchers took lesional scalp punch biopsies and peripheral blood from people who were alopecia areata patients. The CDR3 runs 13 residues. The V end lost 2 bases, the J end lost 0 bases, and 5 bases lay between the germline ends. CDR1 and CDR2 from the germline V gene are GTSNPN and SVGIG (reference sequence). As the sequencing template, cDNA was produced by extracting RNA and reverse transcribing it. TCRdb's copy holds only in-frame clones and misses some; the assay was immunoSEQ multiplex PCR. The sample consists of 140,000 to 150,000 clones, about 89% of them appearing once. The sample originates from a study of CD8+ T cells in alopecia areata.

This TCR was sampled from a human donor with alopecia areata. The V gene is TRBV30, the J gene TRBJ1-5; possible D gene TRBD1, 5 bases. The material sequenced was CD8+ T cells sorted from blood, taken at week 0. The CDR3 nucleotides are TGTGCCTGGAGTCAGGGTAGCAATCAGCCCCAGCATTTT. Its protein product is CAWSQGSNQPQHF.